A selection of T cell receptor beta chains follows, all from one sample in a study of T cell changes during pregnancy in multiple sclerosis. Sequencing used immunoSEQ multiplex PCR; TCRdb keeps in-frame clones, though not all of them. The data contain under 70,000 clones, approximately 91% of them singletons. The specimen comprised peripheral blood, sampled in the second trimester of pregnancy. Receptors originate from a female donor with multiple sclerosis, enrolled in a pregnancy study. The CDR3 runs from the conserved cysteine through the conserved F or W. A D gene is named only where the DNA matches it firmly. Not all rows give a size; the values are once, few, many and, for expanded clones, a class.

size	J	V	D	DNA	CDR3
NA	TRBJ2-2	TRBV6-1	NA	TGTGCCAGCAGAGACATATTAGACACCGGGGAGCTGTTTTTT	CASRDILDTGELFF
NA	TRBJ2-2	TRBV28	NA	TGTGCCAGCAGTTTTGTCGCCGGGGAGCTGTTTTTT	CASSFVAGELFF
once	TRBJ1-2	TRBV9	NA	TGTGCCAGCAGCGCCCAATTCGAACGGGTGGATGGCTACACCTTC	CASSAQFERVDGYTF
NA	TRBJ2-2	TRBV30	NA	TGTGCGTGGAACGGGGGGAACACCGGGGAGCTGTTTTTT	CAWNGGNTGELFF
NA	TRBJ2-1	TRBV5-1	TRBD1	TGCGCCAGCAGCTTGGCCGATACAGGGGGACGCTGCTTCTTC	CASSLADTGGRCFF
few	TRBJ1-6	TRBV2	TRBD1	TGTGCCAGCAGCCAGGACAGGGGGATTTTGTCACCCCTCCACTTT	CASSQDRGILSPLHF
NA	TRBJ1-1	TRBV5-1	TRBD1	TGCGCCAGCAGCATGGGACAGGCTACTGAAGCTTTCTTT	CASSMGQATEAFF
NA	TRBJ1-2	TRBV27	NA	TGTGCCAGCAGTTTAAGGGGGGGCTGGGGCTACACCTTC	CASSLRGGWGYTF
NA	TRBJ1-1	TRBV18	TRBD1	TGTGCCAGCTCACGGGACAGCGAAGGCGCTGAAGCTTTCTTT	CASSRDSEGAEAFF
NA	TRBJ2-7	TRBV5-4	NA	TGTGCCAGCAGCTTGGACGGCTACGAGCAGTACTTC	CASSLDGYEQYF
NA	TRBJ2-7	TRBV9	NA	TGTGCCAGCAGCGAGGGGCCCAGCTCCTACGAGCAGTACTTC	CASSEGPSSYEQYF
NA	TRBJ1-4	TRBV4-1	NA	TGCGCCAGCAGATTAAATGAAAAACTGTTTTTT	CASRLNEKLFF
NA	TRBJ2-2	TRBV18	TRBD1	TGTGCCAGCTCACCAGGAGGACAGGGCGCCGGGGAGCTGTTTTTT	CASSPGGQGAGELFF
NA	TRBJ1-6	TRBV5-8	NA	TGTGCCAGCAGCCCCAGGGTGACCGACCTGAGCTCCTATAATTCACCCCTCCACTTT	CASSPRVTDLSSYNSPLHF
NA	TRBJ2-6	TRBV18	NA	TGTGCCAGCTCACCACGCACAGCTGGGGCCAACGTCCTGACTTTC	CASSPRTAGANVLTF
NA	TRBJ2-5	TRBV5-1	TRBD2	TGCGCCAGCAGCTGGGGGCTTTTGGCGGGGGGGCCTCGAGCTGAAGAGACCCAGTACTTC	CASSWGLLAGGPRAEETQYF
few	TRBJ1-1	TRBV11-3	TRBD1	TGTGCCAGCAGTAACAGGGGCGACACTGAAGCTTTCTTT	CASSNRGDTEAFF
NA	TRBJ2-7	TRBV5-4	NA	TGTGCCAGCAGCTTAACAGACTCCTACGAGCAGTACTTC	CASSLTDSYEQYF
NA	TRBJ2-5	TRBV7-2	NA	TGTGCCAGCAGCTTAGTCAATGGTAGAGGGTGGGAGACCCAGTACTTC	CASSLVNGRGWETQYF
NA	TRBJ1-5	TRBV6-6	NA	TGTGCCTCCCGATGGGGGCAGCATAATCAGCCCCAGCATTTT	CASRWGQHNQPQHF
NA	TRBJ2-1	TRBV10-2	TRBD2	TGCGCCAGCTGGAGTAGCGGGGGGGTCTACAATGAGCAGTTCTTC	CASWSSGGVYNEQFF
NA	TRBJ2-3	TRBV2	TRBD2	TGTGCCAGCAATTGGGACAGACTGGGACTAGCGGGGGGCAGCACAGATACGCAGTATTTT	CASNWDRLGLAGGSTDTQYF
NA	TRBJ2-7	TRBV6-1	TRBD2	TGTGCCAGCAGTGAATGGGGTAGCGGGGGGTTTTACGAGCAGTACTTC	CASSEWGSGGFYEQYF
NA	TRBJ2-2	TRBV19	NA	TGTGCCAGTAGTATGACTTTCACCGGGGAGCTGTTTTTT	CASSMTFTGELFF
NA	TRBJ2-3	TRBV7-2	NA	TGTGCCAGCAGCCGATATACTACGGGTGGCAGTTCAGATACGCAGTATTTT	CASSRYTTGGSSDTQYF
NA	TRBJ2-7	TRBV7-3	TRBD1	TGTGCCAGCAGCTTACGTCCCAGGGGGCAAGGGTACGAGCAGTACTTC	CASSLRPRGQGYEQYF
NA	TRBJ1-5	TRBV7-2	TRBD1	TGTGCCAGCAGCAAACGACAGGGGTACAATCAGCCCCAGCATTTT	CASSKRQGYNQPQHF
NA	TRBJ1-1	TRBV2	NA	TGTGCCAGCAGTGAAGCGCTTCGGGGGGAGCGCAGAGCTTTCTTT	CASSEALRGERRAFF
few	TRBJ2-3	TRBV6-4	TRBD2	TGTGCCAGCAGTGATGGGCGCTCCGGGGGGGATACGCAGTATTTT	CASSDGRSGGDTQYF
NA	TRBJ1-2	TRBV29-1	TRBD1	TGCAGCGTTGAAGATATTTACGATGGGAGCGGACAGGGACCCTATGGCTACACCTTC	CSVEDIYDGSGQGPYGYTF
NA	TRBJ2-6	TRBV9	TRBD1	TGTGCCAGCAGCGTAGTAGGGGGCGGTGGGGCCAACGTCCTGACTTTC	CASSVVGGGGANVLTF
NA	TRBJ1-4	TRBV19	TRBD1	TGTGCCAGTAGTATTATGGGACAGAGTGAAAAACTGTTTTTT	CASSIMGQSEKLFF
NA	TRBJ2-7	TRBV7-2	TRBD1	TGTGCCAGCAGCTTGAGTACAGGGGGCTACGAGCAGTACTTC	CASSLSTGGYEQYF
NA	TRBJ1-2	TRBV5-1	TRBD1	TGCGCCAGCAGCTTGTCCCCATTAACAGGGGGGATCTATGGCTACACCTTC	CASSLSPLTGGIYGYTF
NA	TRBJ1-3	TRBV5-1	NA	TGCGCCAGCAGTTTTAGTGCGGCAGAAGGAAACACCATATATTTT	CASSFSAAEGNTIYF
NA	TRBJ1-2	TRBV30	NA	TGTGCCCGCGGGTACGGGAACTATGGCTACACCTTC	CARGYGNYGYTF
NA	TRBJ2-3	TRBV11-3	TRBD2	TGTGCCAGCAGCTTCTCGGGGGGGGGCACAGATACGCAGTATTTT	CASSFSGGGTDTQYF
NA	TRBJ1-2	TRBV2	TRBD1	TGTGCCAGCGGAACCACAGGGGGCGGCTATGGCTACACCTTC	CASGTTGGGYGYTF
NA	TRBJ2-1	TRBV6-1	TRBD2	TGTGCCAGCAGTGTGACTAGCGGGGGGGCCCCTGAGCAGTTCTTC	CASSVTSGGAPEQFF
NA	TRBJ2-7	TRBV28	TRBD1	TGTGCCAGCAGTTTGGGGGACAGGAGGGGCGAGCAGTACTTC	CASSLGDRRGEQYF
NA	TRBJ1-6	TRBV5-1	TRBD1	TGCGCCAGCAGCTTGTCGTCCACCGGGACAGGAGGTTCACCCCTCCACTTT	CASSLSSTGTGGSPLHF
NA	TRBJ1-1	TRBV7-6	TRBD1	TGTGCCAGCGGGGACTGGACAGGGAAGGGGGACACTGAAGCTTTCTTT	CASGDWTGKGDTEAFF
NA	TRBJ1-2	TRBV6-1	NA	TGTGCCAGCAGTGAAGTCTGGGAGATTGGCTACACCTTC	CASSEVWEIGYTF
NA	TRBJ1-2	TRBV4-1	TRBD1	TGCGCCAGCAGCCAACTCGTGGGACAGGGGTACGGCTACACCTTC	CASSQLVGQGYGYTF
NA	TRBJ2-1	TRBV7-8	TRBD2	TGTGCCAGCAGTGACAGAGGAGGACTAGCGGTCTACAATGAGCAGTTCTTC	CASSDRGGLAVYNEQFF
NA	TRBJ1-4	TRBV9	TRBD1	TGTGCCAGCAGCCGGGACAGGGGGGATGAAAAACTGTTTTTT	CASSRDRGDEKLFF
NA	TRBJ2-7	TRBV28	NA	TGTGCCAGCAGGACGACTAGTGACGGCTACGAGCAGTACTTC	CASRTTSDGYEQYF
NA	TRBJ1-1	TRBV7-9	TRBD1	TGTGCCAGCAGTCAGACAGGGAGTGACACTGAAGCTTTCTTT	CASSQTGSDTEAFF
NA	TRBJ1-5	TRBV5-4	NA	TGTGCCAGCAGCGTTAACCCCTATAGCAATCAGCCCCAGCATTTT	CASSVNPYSNQPQHF